This T cell receptor (beta chain) stems from a study of OX40 agonist ivuxolimab in advanced cancers. Study summary: Intravenous ivuxolimab at 0.01 to 10 mg/kg was given to patients every 2 weeks. The study's findings and limits: Certain nonresponders additionally had low normalized T-cell clonal expansion.

Sequencing used immunoSEQ multiplex PCR; TCRdb keeps in-frame clones, though not all of them. Of some 130,000 clones listed, 90% are singletons. Autoimmune disease history or systemic immunosuppression meant exclusion. Remarks on this clone: Its antigen is currently unknown.

This CDR3 has 14 amino acids. The ends lost 4 bases at V and 1 base at J; junction bases unmatched: 5. Germline loops: CDR1 SGHDT, CDR2 YYEEEE. The sample consisted of CD4+ or CD8+ T cells sorted from blood, taken in a trial of the OX40 agonist ivuxolimab. This sequence joins TRBV5-6 and TRBJ2-7; 7 nucleotides line up with TRBD1. This sequence originates from an adult with an advanced solid tumor such as melanoma, head and neck, liver or kidney cancer. The CDR3 protein is CASSTGTASYEQYF. CDR3 nucleotide sequence: TGTGCCAGCAGCACCGGGACAGCATCCTACGAGCAGTACTTC.